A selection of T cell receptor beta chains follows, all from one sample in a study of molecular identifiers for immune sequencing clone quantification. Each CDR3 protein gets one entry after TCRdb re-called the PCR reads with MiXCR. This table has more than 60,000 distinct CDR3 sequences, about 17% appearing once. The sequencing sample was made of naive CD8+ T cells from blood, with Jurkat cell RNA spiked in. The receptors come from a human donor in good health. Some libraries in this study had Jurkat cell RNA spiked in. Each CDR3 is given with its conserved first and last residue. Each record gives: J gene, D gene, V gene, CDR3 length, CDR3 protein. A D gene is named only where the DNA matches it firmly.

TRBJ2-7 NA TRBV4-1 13 CASSPGHTYEQYF
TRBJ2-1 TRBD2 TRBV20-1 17 CSARVQTSGNSYNEQFF
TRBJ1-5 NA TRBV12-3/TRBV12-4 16 CASNQRWGEWNQPQHF
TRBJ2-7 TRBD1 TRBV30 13 CAWRDRSSYEQYF
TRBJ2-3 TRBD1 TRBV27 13 CASNVGGSDTQYF
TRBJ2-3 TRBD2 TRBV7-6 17 CASSLVVAGGLADTQYF
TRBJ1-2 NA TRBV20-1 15 CGALNRAVRMKGYTF
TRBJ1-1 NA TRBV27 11 CASIEGTEAFF
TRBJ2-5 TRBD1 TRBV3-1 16 CASSQVMTGSSGTQYF
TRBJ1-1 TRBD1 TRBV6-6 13 CASSKLQGAIAFF
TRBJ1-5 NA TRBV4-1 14 CASSYGTTGQPQHF
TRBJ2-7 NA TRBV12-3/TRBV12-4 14 CASSVQGLEYEQYF
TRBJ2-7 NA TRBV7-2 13 CASSLVFGYEQYF
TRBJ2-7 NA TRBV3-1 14 CASRDGRGFYEQYF
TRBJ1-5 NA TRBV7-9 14 CASSLVASNLPQHF
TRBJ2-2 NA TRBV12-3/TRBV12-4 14 CASNVGGTTGELFF
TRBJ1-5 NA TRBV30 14 CAWSIGVGNQPQHF
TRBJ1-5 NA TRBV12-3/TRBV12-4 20 CASSFWGPSRELYSNQPQHF
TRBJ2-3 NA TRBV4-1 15 CASSQERALADTQYF
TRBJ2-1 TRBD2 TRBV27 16 CASSSLLSGGYNEQFF
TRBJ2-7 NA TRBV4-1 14 CASSLPGSSYEQYF
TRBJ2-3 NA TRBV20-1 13 CSAREGRTDTQYF
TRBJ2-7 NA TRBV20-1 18 CSARDGGAPTLFSYEQYF
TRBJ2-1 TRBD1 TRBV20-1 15 CSARDVQGAYNEQFF
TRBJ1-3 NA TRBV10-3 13 CAISRDYGNTIYF
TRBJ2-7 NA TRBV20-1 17 CSARDPSGSTSSYEQYF
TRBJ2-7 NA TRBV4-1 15 CASSLRGPASYEQYF
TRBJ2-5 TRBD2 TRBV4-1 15 CASSQTSGIIGTQYF
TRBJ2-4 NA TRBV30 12 CAWSAQKNIQYF
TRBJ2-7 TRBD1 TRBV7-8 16 CASSLGRGQGRGEQYF
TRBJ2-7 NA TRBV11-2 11 CASSNGGEQYF
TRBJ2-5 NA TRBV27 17 CASRPSVEREHQETQYF
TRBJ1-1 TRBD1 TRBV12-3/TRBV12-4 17 CASSLRPTGISNTEAFF
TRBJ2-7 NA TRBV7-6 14 CASSPGTSTYEQYF
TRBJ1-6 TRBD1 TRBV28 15 CASRGQGLVNSPLHF
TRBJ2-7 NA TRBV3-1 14 CASSRVGLAYEQYF
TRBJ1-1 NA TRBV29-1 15 CSVEEYGGKGTGAFF
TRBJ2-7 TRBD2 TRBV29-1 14 CSVVSSGSRYEQYF
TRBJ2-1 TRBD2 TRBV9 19 CASSVAPRDWAGVFDEQFF
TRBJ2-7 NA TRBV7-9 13 CASSLEGATEQYF